Presented here are 27 T cell receptor beta chains from one specimen sequenced in a study of CD8 T cells in Susac syndrome (dated by TCRdb to the late 2010s). Preparation of the library involved the immunoSEQ multiplex PCR assay. RNA was extracted using the RNeasy kit, and about 0.45 to 1 microgram was reverse transcribed with random hexamers. TCRdb took the public reads, trimmed them with fastp at Q25, ran MiXCR for clone calling and kept in-frame beta chains. Each CDR3 protein gets just one entry, which takes the most common genes and DNA from the rows behind it. Here the sample has roughly 180,000 distinct CDR3 sequences; about 95% occur a single time. 0.14% of the sample goes to the ten largest clones. What was sequenced was CD4+ T cells from PBMCs. These receptors all stem from a human donor in good health.

The chain links TRBV5-1 to TRBJ2-1; D call uncertain. There are 14 residues in the CDR3. From germline, CDR1 is SGHRS and CDR2 YFSETQ. Trimming pared 2 bases from V and 9 bases from J, leaving 15 bases between. DNA for the CDR3: TGCGCCAGCAGCTTCCCACTCACTAATAGTGAGCAGTTCTTC. It yields the protein CASSFPLTNSEQFF.

The chain carries TRBV10-3 and TRBJ2-5; TRBD1 agrees at 8 bases. Trimming took 3 bases from V and 0 from J; bases not matched to a gene: 6. The CDR3 contains 16 residues. The germline V gene has CDR1 ENHRY and CDR2 SYGVKD. CDR3 sequence reads: CAISDDTGGNQETQYF. CDR3 coding DNA: TGTGCCATCAGTGACGATACAGGGGGAAACCAAGAGACCCAGTACTTC.

The V gene is TRBV20-1, the J gene TRBJ2-7; 10 positions match TRBD1. The CDR3 extends over 13 amino acids. Germline V CDR1 and CDR2: DFQATT, SNEGSKA (reference sequence). With V trimmed by 6 bases and J by 3 bases, 5 bases remained unmatched. DNA for the CDR3: TGCAGTGCAAGACAGGGGGCGATCTACGAGCAGTACTTC. This codes for CSARQGAIYEQYF.

The V gene is TRBV29-1, the J gene TRBJ2-1; TRBD1 agrees at 9 bases. The CDR3 is 15 amino acids. Looked up from germline, CDR1 is SQVTM and CDR2 is ANQGSEA. V lost 5 bases, J lost 7 bases, and 12 bases stayed unmatched. CDR3 in amino acids: CSVLTPGQGANEQFF. CDR3 nucleotides: TGCAGCGTTCTAACCCCGGGACAGGGAGCGAATGAGCAGTTCTTC.

This clonotype appeared a few times. V gene TRBV9 combines with J gene TRBJ1-4, with no clear D. The CDR3 has 14 residues. Germline V gene sequence: CDR1 SGDLS, CDR2 YYNGEE. The germline V and J ends were trimmed by 0 bases and 5 bases, with 8 bases remaining between them. The CDR3 bases are TGTGCCAGCAGCGTAGGAGTCCAAAATGAAAAACTGTTTTTT. Translation gives CASSVGVQNEKLFF.

The chain joins TRBV30 to TRBJ2-5; D gene unclear. Trimming took off 2 bases at V and 2 bases at J, with 9 bases between the two ends. Germline CDR1 reads GTSNPN; CDR2 reads SVGIG (reference sequence). The CDR3 extends over 13 amino acids. The CDR3 sequence is CAWSFLSQETQYF. The DNA for the CDR3 is TGTGCCTGGAGTTTCCTGAGTCAAGAGACCCAGTACTTC.

The chain employs TRBV23-1 and TRBJ1-5, with D possibly TRBD1 on 6 matching bases. TRBV23-1 is placed among ORFs of uncertain function. V lost 2 bases and J 0 bases, leaving 14 bases between the germline ends. CDR3 length equals 17 residues. Written as DNA, the CDR3 is TGCGCCAGCAGTCAACCTCCTCCCAGGGGTAGCAATCAGCCCCAGCATTTT. This codes for CASSQPPPRGSNQPQHF.

The chain carries TRBV2 and TRBJ2-5, with D perhaps matching TRBD1 (5 bases). Trimming left V 3 bases short and J 1 base short, with 9 bases between. Per the germline V gene, CDR1 is SNHLY and CDR2 is FYNNEI. This CDR3 has 14 residues. CDR3 sequence (DNA): TGTGCCAGCAGTGATGGGGCGGTCCAAGAGACCCAGTACTTC. It yields the protein CASSDGAVQETQYF.

The V gene is TRBV20-1, the J gene TRBJ2-5; 9 bases line up with TRBD2. V was pared by 6 bases and J by 5 bases, with 10 bases of the junction left unmatched. Germline CDR1 DFQATT, CDR2 SNEGSKA (reference sequence). The CDR3 covers 14 residues. The CDR3 reads CSASSGGNVETQYF. The CDR3 coding sequence is TGCAGTGCCAGTAGCGGGGGTAATGTTGAGACCCAGTACTTC.

V gene TRBV14 combines with J gene TRBJ2-1; D unclear. The CDR3 is 15 amino acids. Trimming pared 6 bases from V and 2 bases from J, leaving 14 bases between. CDR1 SGHDN and CDR2 FVKESK come from the germline V gene. DNA of the CDR3: TGTGCCAGCAGAACAAGAAATACAACCTACAATGAGCAGTTCTTC. The encoded protein is CASRTRNTTYNEQFF.

DNA for the CDR3: TGTGCCAGCAGCCGCCCCTCAGGGAGTAATGAGCAGTTCTTC. It is translated as CASSRPSGSNEQFF. The rearrangement uses TRBV14 and TRBJ2-1, with D perhaps TRBD1 or TRBD2 (5 bases each). The CDR3 has 14 residues. The germline gives CDR1 SGHDN, CDR2 FVKESK. The V and J ends lost 4 bases and 7 bases respectively, with 14 bases between them.

J is TRBJ2-3 and V is TRBV29-1; 7 bases agree with TRBD1. The V segment lost 7 bases and the J segment 3 bases; nucleotides outside the gene matches: 10. The CDR3 runs to 14 residues. Per the germline V gene, CDR1 is SQVTM and CDR2 is ANQGSEA. CDR3 in amino acids: CSGVTGIVTDTQYF. DNA for the CDR3: TGCAGCGGAGTGACAGGGATAGTGACAGATACGCAGTATTTT.

This sequence joins TRBV27 and TRBJ2-3; 7 nucleotides align to TRBD2. The trim removed 0 bases at V and 4 bases at J, leaving 7 bases unmatched. CDR3 size: 16 residues. Germline V gives CDR1 MNHEY, CDR2 SMNVEV (reference sequence). This CDR3 is CASSLSRGGGPDTQYF. The CDR3 DNA sequence: TGTGCCAGCAGTTTATCCCGCGGGGGTGGGCCAGATACGCAGTATTTT.

In its sample, this clonotype was seen a few times. The CDR3 bases are TGTGCCAGCTCCCAGGACGGCTATGGCTACACCTTC. It translates to CASSQDGYGYTF. V is TRBV6-5 and J is TRBJ1-2; D remains ambiguous. Trimming shortened V by 8 bases and J by 4 bases, and 11 bases separated the two germline ends. The CDR3 has 12 residues. From germline, CDR1 is MNHEY and CDR2 SVGAGI.

This sequence joins TRBV7-2 and TRBJ2-7; a weak D match, TRBD2 (5 bases). Germline-derived CDR1 and CDR2 are SGHTA and FQGNSA. V gave up 5 bases and J gave up 3 bases, with 14 bases separating them. The CDR3 runs 14 residues. This CDR3 is CASSARSGNYEQYF. DNA for the CDR3: TGTGCCAGCAGCGCCCGGTCCGGGAACTACGAGCAGTACTTC.

The chain combines TRBV12-3 or TRBV12-4 with TRBJ2-7; weak D call: TRBD1 (5 bases). V was pared by 3 bases and J by 7 bases, with 13 bases between. The CDR3 has 13 amino acids. The CDR3 DNA follows: TGTGCCAGCAGTTTTCCAGGGTTCGGAGAGCAGTACTTC. Translated, it gives CASSFPGFGEQYF.

The chain is built from TRBV12-3 or TRBV12-4 and TRBJ2-5, with TRBD1 as a possible D gene (5 bases). V lost 5 bases, J lost 5 bases, and 9 bases lay in between. The CDR3 length is 12 residues. CDR3 sequence reads: CASSLTVETQYF. CDR3 bases: TGTGCCAGCAGTCTGACAGTGGAGACCCAGTACTTC.

The chain employs TRBV28 and TRBJ2-1, with 11 bases lining up with TRBD2. Germline CDR1 is MDHEN and CDR2 is SYDVKM. The CDR3 contains 16 residues. The V segment lost 2 bases and the J segment 3 bases; nucleotides outside the gene matches: 3. As DNA, the CDR3 is TGTGCCAGCAGTTTACGAGGGACTAGCGGCTACAATGAGCAGTTCTTC. Translation gives CASSLRGTSGYNEQFF.

V and J are TRBV25-1 and TRBJ1-5; the D is unclear. Germline values: CDR1 MGHDK, CDR2 SYGVNS. V was cut by 5 bases and J by 0 bases, with 8 bases left in between. The CDR3 loop spans 14 amino acids. CDR3 residues: CASSISNSNQPQHF. In nucleotides, the CDR3 is TGTGCCAGCAGTATAAGTAATAGCAATCAGCCCCAGCATTTT.

The rearrangement links TRBV29-1 to TRBJ2-3, with TRBD1 identical over 9 bases. Trimming cost V 5 bases and J 5 bases; bases outside gene matches: 5. CDR1 is SQVTM and CDR2 is ANQGSEA in the germline V gene. CDR3 length: 13 residues. CDR3 nucleotide sequence: TGCAGCGTTATACAGGGGGCAGAAGATACGCAGTATTTT. Translated, it gives CSVIQGAEDTQYF.

J is TRBJ1-2 and V is TRBV29-1, with unresolved D. V dropped 0 bases and J dropped 8 bases, with 10 bases sitting between them. The CDR3 is 12 residues long. Germline CDR1 reads SQVTM; CDR2 reads ANQGSEA. The CDR3 sequence: CSVEDTGRGYTF. The CDR3, as DNA: TGCAGCGTTGAAGATACCGGACGAGGCTACACCTTC.

The V gene is TRBV29-1, the J gene TRBJ1-2; TRBD1 is a possible D gene (6 bases). The germline V gene has CDR1 SQVTM and CDR2 ANQGSEA. CDR3 size: 12 residues. V dropped 4 bases and J dropped 8 bases, with 14 bases sitting between them. DNA for the CDR3: TGCAGCGTTGGAGCAAACAGGGAAGGCTACACCTTC. It specifies CSVGANREGYTF.

The chain recombines TRBV30 with TRBJ1-1; D gene ambiguous. V was trimmed by 3 bases and J by 3 bases, leaving 8 bases between them. The CDR3 is 12 amino acids. Germline CDR1 is GTSNPN and CDR2 is SVGIG (reference sequence). CDR3 coding DNA: TGTGCCTGGAGAAGGGTGGACACTGAAGCTTTCTTT. Residues: CAWRRVDTEAFF.

This clonotype occurred once. The chain recombines TRBV30 with TRBJ2-7; 8 bases align to TRBD2. The CDR3 sequence is 15 residues long. Germline V lookup: CDR1 GTSNPN, CDR2 SVGIG (reference sequence). With 2 bases clipped from V and 3 bases from J, the junction kept 9 bases outside the gene matches. The CDR3 sequence is CAWSSPSGLGYEQYF. CDR3 DNA sequence: TGTGCCTGGAGTTCGCCTAGCGGGTTAGGCTACGAGCAGTACTTC.

A single count supports this clonotype. The chain recombines TRBV4-3 with TRBJ2-1, with D maybe TRBD1 (6 bases). Per germline, CDR1 LGHNA and CDR2 YSLEER. Trimming took off 0 bases at V and 5 bases at J, with 14 bases between the two ends. The length of the CDR3 is 16 residues. The CDR3 spells CASSQDPQGMDNEQFF. CDR3 nucleotide sequence: TGCGCCAGCAGCCAAGATCCACAGGGAATGGACAATGAGCAGTTCTTC.

The rearrangement links TRBV12-3 or TRBV12-4 to TRBJ2-7; perhaps D is TRBD1 or TRBD2 (5 bases each). Trimming cost V 6 bases and J 2 bases, with 14 bases left between them. The CDR3 is 14 amino acids. The DNA of the CDR3 is TGTGCCAGCAGAAGGGACGGCGACGCCTACGAGCAGTACTTC. Protein: CASRRDGDAYEQYF.

The chain is built from TRBV20-1 and TRBJ2-2; D is uncertain. The CDR3 has 12 amino acids. Trimming shortened V by 6 bases and J by 6 bases, and 11 bases separated the two germline ends. Germline lookup yields CDR1 DFQATT and CDR2 SNEGSKA (reference sequence). The CDR3 sequence is CSAKKGPGELFF. In DNA, the CDR3 is TGCAGTGCAAAGAAAGGGCCCGGGGAGCTGTTTTTT.